This entry lists 25 T cell receptor beta chains sequenced from one sample in a study of cytomegalovirus exposure and HLA in healthy donors. Both 60 Vbeta primers and 13 Jbeta primers went into the PCR. Clones were sequenced by immunoSEQ multiplex PCR, and TCRdb holds only the in-frame ones, with some missing. Of 120,000 or so clones in the sample, roughly 82% are singletons; the top ten hold roughly 6%. The sequencing input was PBMCs. These receptors all come from a man aged 18 to 30 in good health and CMV-seropositive.

The rearrangement uses TRBV2 and TRBJ2-3; D is possibly TRBD2 (5 bases). The CDR3 runs to 13 residues. Germline CDR1 reads SNHLY; CDR2 reads FYNNEI. V was pared by 5 bases and J by 4 bases, with 10 bases between. Written as DNA, the CDR3 is TGTGCCAGCAGTAGAGGGAGTGCAGATACGCAGTATTTT. Translated, it gives CASSRGSADTQYF.

The gene calls are TRBV5-1 and TRBJ2-3; maybe TRBD1 (5 bases). Deletions cut 2 bases from V and 1 base from J, with 8 bases between. The CDR3 has 14 amino acids. Germline CDR1 reads SGHRS; CDR2 reads YFSETQ. The CDR3 region is CASSLMTGTDTQYF. CDR3 DNA: TGCGCCAGCAGCTTAATGACAGGCACAGATACGCAGTATTTT. Using reference TRBV5-1 and TRBJ2-3 for the parts outside the CDR3, the full variable domain is KAGVTQTPRYLIKTRGQQVTLSCSPISGHRSVSWYQQTPGQGLQFLFEYFSETQRNKGNFPGRFSGRQFSNSRSEMNVSTLELGDSALYLCASSLMTGTDTQYFGPGTRLTVL.

The rearrangement uses TRBV7-9 and TRBJ2-7, with 10 bases lining up with TRBD2. The CDR3 covers 13 residues. The V gene end was trimmed by 10 bases and the J gene end by 3 bases; junction bases not matched to a gene: 6. CDR1 and CDR2 from the germline V gene are SEHNR and FQNEAQ (reference sequence). This CDR3 reads CATGRTSGYEQYF. In DNA, the CDR3 is TGTGCCACCGGAAGGACTAGCGGCTACGAGCAGTACTTC.

V gene TRBV7-2 combines with J gene TRBJ1-2; D not certain. The CDR3 extends over 11 amino acids. V gave up 5 bases and J gave up 4 bases, with 5 bases separating them. Germline V gene sequence: CDR1 SGHTA, CDR2 FQGNSA. The CDR3 sequence: CASSNSYGYTF. The CDR3 coding sequence is TGTGCCAGCAGCAACAGCTATGGCTACACCTTC. The full variable domain, completed using reference TRBV7-2 and TRBJ1-2, is GAGVSQSPSNKVTEKGKDVELRCDPISGHTALYWYRQSLGQGLEFLIYFQGNSAPDKSGLPSDRFSAERTGGSVSTLTIQRTQQEDSAVYLCASSNSYGYTFGSGTRLTVV.

This clone appeared a few times. This rearrangement joins TRBV7-9 to TRBJ2-2; D not certain. V was trimmed by 3 bases and J by 2 bases, leaving 10 bases between them. The CDR3 has 15 residues. The germline V gene encodes CDR1 SEHNR and CDR2 FQNEAQ (reference sequence). CDR3 coding DNA: TGTGCCAGCAGCTTCGTCGGAGTCAACACCGGGGAGCTGTTTTTT. This encodes CASSFVGVNTGELFF.

The rearrangement joins TRBV29-1 to TRBJ2-1; D is perhaps TRBD1 (7 bases). The germline gives CDR1 SQVTM, CDR2 ANQGSEA. The CDR3 is made up of 14 amino acids. Trimming stripped 7 bases from V and 7 bases from J, with 20 bases between. The chain's CDR3 is CSARTGGVGNEQFF. For the CDR3, the DNA is TGCAGCGCAAGGACAGGCGGGGTAGGAAATGAGCAGTTCTTC.

V and J are TRBV7-6 and TRBJ1-6; 8 nucleotides align to TRBD1. The trim removed 6 bases at V and 10 bases at J, leaving 11 bases unmatched. Germline V gives CDR1 SGHVS, CDR2 FNYEAQ. The CDR3 contains 15 residues. The CDR3 loop is CASRAGSDRASPLHF. The CDR3 DNA sequence: TGTGCCAGCAGGGCGGGATCGGACAGGGCCTCACCCCTCCACTTT.

This rearrangement joins TRBV29-1 to TRBJ2-7, with TRBD2 matching 7 bases. The length of the CDR3 is 14 residues. V shed 6 bases and J 2 bases; nucleotides not matched to a gene: 10. Germline values: CDR1 SQVTM, CDR2 ANQGSEA. CDR3 sequence (DNA): TGCAGCGTCCCCCGGGGACGGGGGGCCTACGAGCAGTACTTC. The encoded protein is CSVPRGRGAYEQYF.

The rearrangement links TRBV5-4 to TRBJ2-5; 7 bases map to TRBD1. CDR3 length: 14 amino acids. J gave up 2 bases and V 1 base, and 2 bases lay outside the gene matches. CDR1 and CDR2 (germline): SGHNT, YYREEE (reference sequence). CDR3 sequence reads: CASSLKGAQETQYF. The DNA of the CDR3 is TGTGCCAGCAGCTTGAAGGGGGCTCAAGAGACCCAGTACTTC.

The chain recombines TRBV19 with TRBJ2-7; maybe TRBD1 (7 bases). Germline lookup yields CDR1 LNHDA and CDR2 SQIVND (reference sequence). The CDR3 is made up of 15 amino acids. V lost 3 bases and J lost 2, with 14 bases in between. CDR3 protein: CASSIGGQGAYEQYF. CDR3 DNA sequence: TGTGCCAGTAGTATCGGAGGGCAGGGGGCCTACGAGCAGTACTTC. Combining the CDR3 with reference TRBV19 and TRBJ2-7 gives the whole variable domain DGGITQSPKYLFRKEGQNVTLSCEQNLNHDAMYWYRQDPGQGLRLIYYSQIVNDFQKGDIAEGYSVSREKKESFPLTVTSAQKNPTAFYLCASSIGGQGAYEQYFGPGTRLTVT.

The chain couples TRBV5-6 to TRBJ2-2, with 10 bases that match TRBD2. The CDR3 runs 18 residues. Germline V gene data show CDR1 as SGHDT and CDR2 as YYEEEE. J lost 1 base, V lost 2 bases, and 8 bases had no gene match. CDR3 in DNA: TGTGCCAGCAGCTTTCAGTTCGGGACTAGCGTGAACACCGGGGAGCTGTTTTTT. It encodes CASSFQFGTSVNTGELFF.

This clone was detected only once. V is TRBV6-5 and J is TRBJ2-5; 9 bases align to TRBD1. Germline CDR1 and CDR2: MNHEY and SVGAGI. V trimming: 6 bases; J trimming: 0 bases; junction bases outside the gene matches: 5. CDR3 size: 15 residues. CDR3 protein: CASRGQGGYQETQYF. CDR3 nucleotides: TGTGCCAGCAGGGGACAGGGAGGGTACCAAGAGACCCAGTACTTC.

V is TRBV7-3 and J is TRBJ2-1; 7 bases are shared with TRBD2. V lost 4 bases, J lost 9 bases, and 6 bases stayed unmatched. This CDR3 spans 13 amino acids. CDR1 is SGHTA, CDR2 FQGTGA, per germline. The CDR3 sequence is CASSSFTSVEQFF. As DNA, the CDR3 is TGTGCCAGCAGCTCCTTCACTAGCGTTGAGCAGTTCTTC.

This clone has more than one count but fewer than ten. The CDR3 DNA follows: TGTGCCAGCAATGACAGGCCCACTGAAGCTTTCTTT. It specifies CASNDRPTEAFF. The chain couples TRBV6-6 to TRBJ1-1; weak D call: TRBD1 (6 bases). This CDR3 has 12 amino acids. Germline CDR1 and CDR2: MNHNY and SVGAGI (reference sequence). The ends were cut back, 7 bases at V and 4 bases at J, with 10 bases in the middle.

This chain connects TRBV25-1 to TRBJ1-1; D may be TRBD1 (5 bases). Trimming pared 4 bases from V and 4 bases from J, leaving 10 bases between. The CDR3 loop spans 13 amino acids. Germline-derived CDR1 and CDR2 are MGHDK and SYGVNS. This CDR3 is CASSVGLGTEAFF. The DNA for the CDR3 is TGTGCCAGCAGTGTGGGGCTCGGCACTGAAGCTTTCTTT.

This chain uses TRBV9 with TRBJ2-6; D may be TRBD2 (6 bases). The CDR3 has 19 residues. CDR1 and CDR2 from the germline V gene are SGDLS and YYNGEE. Trimming stripped 4 bases from V and 0 bases from J, with 20 bases between. CDR3 DNA sequence: TGTGCCAGCAGCCTTCTACCGGGAGAGTCTCTCTCTGGGGCCAACGTCCTGACTTTC. It is translated as CASSLLPGESLSGANVLTF.

This chain links TRBV6-5 with TRBJ1-4, with a tentative D call TRBD1 (6 bases). CDR1 and CDR2 from the germline V gene are MNHEY and SVGAGI. The CDR3 spans 15 residues. Trimming removed 2 bases at V and 8 bases at J, with 15 bases between. The CDR3 region is CASSYVRGEGEKLFF. As DNA, the CDR3 is TGTGCCAGCAGTTACGTCAGGGGCGAGGGGGAAAAACTGTTTTTT.

The J gene is TRBJ1-6, the V gene TRBV6-5, with 7 bases that match TRBD1. Germline V lookup: CDR1 MNHEY, CDR2 SVGAGI. This CDR3 has 14 residues. The trim removed 10 bases at V and 6 bases at J, leaving 9 bases unmatched. CDR3 residues: CATYRGIGNSPLHF. DNA for the CDR3: TGTGCCACCTACAGGGGTATCGGTAATTCACCCCTCCACTTT.

The J gene is TRBJ1-2, the V gene TRBV6-1; TRBD1 agrees at 8 bases. The CDR3 covers 14 residues. The V segment lost 2 bases and the J segment 8 bases; nucleotides outside the gene matches: 7. From germline, CDR1 is MNHNS and CDR2 SASEGT. In nucleotides, the CDR3 is TGTGCCAGCAGTGAAAAACAGGGGGTGGGGGGCTACACCTTC. It encodes CASSEKQGVGGYTF.

The rearrangement joins TRBV6-5 to TRBJ1-2, with D unclear. The germline CDR1 and CDR2 sequences are MNHEY and SVGAGI. Deletions cut 6 bases from V and 3 bases from J, with 11 bases between. There are 13 residues in the CDR3. CDR3 in amino acids: CASRRLRDYGYTF. The CDR3 DNA follows: TGTGCCAGCAGGCGACTGCGGGACTATGGCTACACCTTC.

This clone was seen more than once but under ten times. The chain recombines TRBV5-4 with TRBJ2-7; no clear D gene. V was trimmed by 3 bases and J by 2 bases, leaving 12 bases between them. The CDR3 length is 14 residues. CDR1 and CDR2 from the germline V gene are SGHNT and YYREEE (reference sequence). CDR3 in DNA: TGTGCCAGCAGCTCTCACAAAAGAACCTACGAGCAGTACTTC. Encoded protein: CASSSHKRTYEQYF.

The V gene is TRBV5-6, the J gene TRBJ1-5; no reliable D call. The CDR3 extends over 17 amino acids. V was trimmed by 0 bases and J by 2 bases, leaving 15 bases between them. Germline V gene sequence: CDR1 SGHDT, CDR2 YYEEEE. The CDR3 is CASSLGAPGVGNQPQHF. The DNA for the CDR3 is TGTGCCAGCAGCTTGGGGGCCCCCGGGGTAGGCAATCAGCCCCAGCATTTT.

The V call is TRBV10-2, the J call TRBJ2-1; TRBD1 matches at 7 bases. Trimming took 2 bases from V and 8 from J; bases not matched to a gene: 9. CDR3 length equals 15 residues. Germline-derived CDR1 and CDR2 are WSHSY and SAAADI. The CDR3 loop reads CASSEEPGGSDEQFF. CDR3 DNA: TGCGCCAGCAGTGAGGAACCAGGGGGTTCGGATGAGCAGTTCTTC.

This clone was found a few times. The chain links TRBV29-1 to TRBJ1-2; tentatively, D is TRBD1 (5 bases). Germline-derived CDR1 and CDR2 are SQVTM and ANQGSEA. Between the trimmed V and J ends, which lost 3 bases and 4 bases, there was a span of 15 bases. The CDR3 has 14 amino acids. CDR3 in DNA: TGCAGCGTTGATGAGGGGAGGAAAATCTATGGCTACACCTTC. It encodes CSVDEGRKIYGYTF.

The rearrangement links TRBV6-5 to TRBJ2-3; maybe TRBD1 (5 bases). V shed 8 bases and J shed 6 bases, with 15 bases lying between them. The germline gives CDR1 MNHEY, CDR2 SVGAGI. This CDR3 region has 13 residues. The CDR3 region is CASCPGPRDTQYF. CDR3 in DNA: TGTGCCAGCTGCCCAGGGCCTCGGGATACGCAGTATTTT.